Listed below are T cell receptor beta chains from one sample, sequenced in a study of OX40 agonist ivuxolimab in advanced cancers. The assay was immunoSEQ multiplex PCR, and TCRdb's table has in-frame clones only and misses some. In the table there are approximately 21,000 clones, roughly 82% of which are singletons. The material sequenced was CD4+ or CD8+ T cells sorted from blood, taken in a trial of the OX40 agonist ivuxolimab. The receptors shown here come from an adult with an advanced solid tumor such as melanoma, head and neck, liver or kidney cancer. Both conserved end residues are part of each CDR3.

v_call	j_call	cdr3_aa
TRBV5-4	.	CASSLRTPFVRAEHYEQYF
TRBV18	TRBJ1-2	CASSPSGGISGYTF
TRBV7-2	TRBJ1-2	CASSSTGTTNYGYTF
TRBV5-5	TRBJ2-7	CASSQQGAYEQYF
TRBV6-1	TRBJ2-1	CASRGVVAYNEQFF
TRBV9	TRBJ1-2	CASSVAGQQNYGYTF
TRBV4-3	TRBJ1-2	CASSQDWRANYGYTF
TRBV29-1	TRBJ1-2	CSVEAGNYGYTF
TRBV4-3	TRBJ1-2	CASSQETGANYGYTF
TRBV11-2	TRBJ2-4	CASSSLAGKNIQYF
TRBV5-1	TRBJ2-5	CASSSGLATETQYF
TRBV10-3	TRBJ1-1	CAIGQGDEAFF
TRBV4-3	TRBJ2-5	CASSQRLGLETQYF